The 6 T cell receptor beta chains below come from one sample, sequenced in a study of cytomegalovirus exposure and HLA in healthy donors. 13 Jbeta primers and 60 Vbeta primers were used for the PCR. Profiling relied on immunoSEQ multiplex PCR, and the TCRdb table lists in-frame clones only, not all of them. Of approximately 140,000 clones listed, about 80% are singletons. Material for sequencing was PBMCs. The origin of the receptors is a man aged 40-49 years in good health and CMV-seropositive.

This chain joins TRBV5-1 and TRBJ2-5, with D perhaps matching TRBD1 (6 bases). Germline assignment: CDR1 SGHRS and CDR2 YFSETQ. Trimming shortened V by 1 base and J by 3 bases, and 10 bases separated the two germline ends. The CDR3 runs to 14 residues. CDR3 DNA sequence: TGCGCCAGCAGCTTGCTGGGGGCCGAAGAGACCCAGTACTTC. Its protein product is CASSLLGAEETQYF.

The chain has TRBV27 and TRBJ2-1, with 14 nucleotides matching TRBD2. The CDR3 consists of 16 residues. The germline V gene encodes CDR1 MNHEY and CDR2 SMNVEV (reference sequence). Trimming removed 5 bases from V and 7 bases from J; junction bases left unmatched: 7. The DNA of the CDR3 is TGTGCCAGCAGTCGACTAGCGGGAGGGCCATCGAATGAGCAGTTCTTC. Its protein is CASSRLAGGPSNEQFF.

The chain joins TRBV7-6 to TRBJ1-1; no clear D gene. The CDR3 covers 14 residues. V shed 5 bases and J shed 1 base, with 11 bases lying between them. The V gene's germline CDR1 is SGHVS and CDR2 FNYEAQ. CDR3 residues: CASSRGLGNTEAFF. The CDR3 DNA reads TGTGCCAGCAGCCGAGGTCTGGGGAACACTGAAGCTTTCTTT.

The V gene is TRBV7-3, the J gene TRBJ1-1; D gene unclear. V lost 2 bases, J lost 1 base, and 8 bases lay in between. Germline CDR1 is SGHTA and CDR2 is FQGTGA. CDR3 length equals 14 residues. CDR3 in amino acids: CASSLVHSNTEAFF. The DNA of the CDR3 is TGTGCCAGCAGCTTAGTGCACTCGAACACTGAAGCTTTCTTT.

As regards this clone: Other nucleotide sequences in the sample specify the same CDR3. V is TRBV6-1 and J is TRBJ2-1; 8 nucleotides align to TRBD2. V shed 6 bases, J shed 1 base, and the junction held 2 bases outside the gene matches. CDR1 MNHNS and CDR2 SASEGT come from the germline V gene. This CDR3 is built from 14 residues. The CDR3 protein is CASRGLASYNEQFF. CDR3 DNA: TGTGCCAGCAGAGGACTAGCTTCCTACAATGAGCAGTTCTTC.

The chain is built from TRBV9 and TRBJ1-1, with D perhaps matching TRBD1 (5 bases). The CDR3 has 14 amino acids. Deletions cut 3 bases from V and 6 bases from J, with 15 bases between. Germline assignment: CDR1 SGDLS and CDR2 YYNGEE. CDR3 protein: CASSEGRTKAEAFF. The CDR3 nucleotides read TGTGCCAGCAGCGAGGGACGGACTAAAGCTGAAGCTTTCTTT.